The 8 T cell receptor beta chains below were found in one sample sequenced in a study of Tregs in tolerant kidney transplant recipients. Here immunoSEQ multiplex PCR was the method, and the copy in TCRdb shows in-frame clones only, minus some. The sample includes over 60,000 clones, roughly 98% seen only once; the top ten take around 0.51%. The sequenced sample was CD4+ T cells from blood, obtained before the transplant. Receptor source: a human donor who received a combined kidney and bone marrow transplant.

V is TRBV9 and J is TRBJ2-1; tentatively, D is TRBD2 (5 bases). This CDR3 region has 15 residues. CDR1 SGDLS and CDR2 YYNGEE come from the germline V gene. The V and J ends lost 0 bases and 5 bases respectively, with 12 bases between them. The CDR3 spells CASSVVVGDNNEQFF. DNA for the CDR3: TGTGCCAGCAGCGTAGTGGTCGGGGATAACAATGAGCAGTTCTTC.

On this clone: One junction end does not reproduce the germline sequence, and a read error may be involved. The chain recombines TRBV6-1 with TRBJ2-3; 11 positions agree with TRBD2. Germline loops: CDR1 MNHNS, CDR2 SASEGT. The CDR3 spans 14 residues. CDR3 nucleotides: TGTGCCAGCAGTGACTTTTTAGCGGGGGGGCCCCCGGATTTT. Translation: CASSDFLAGGPPDF.

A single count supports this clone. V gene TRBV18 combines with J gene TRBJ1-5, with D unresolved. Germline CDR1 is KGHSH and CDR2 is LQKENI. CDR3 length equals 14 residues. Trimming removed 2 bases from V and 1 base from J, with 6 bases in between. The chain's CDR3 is CASSPNYSNQPQHF. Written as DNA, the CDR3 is TGTGCCAGCTCACCAAACTACAGCAATCAGCCCCAGCATTTT.

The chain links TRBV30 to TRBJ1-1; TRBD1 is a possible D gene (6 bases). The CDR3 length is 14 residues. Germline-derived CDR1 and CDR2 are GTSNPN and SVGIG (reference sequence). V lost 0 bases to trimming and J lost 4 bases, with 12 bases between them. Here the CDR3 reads CAWSVVGGRTEAFF. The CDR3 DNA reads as TGTGCCTGGAGTGTAGTCGGGGGGCGCACTGAAGCTTTCTTT.

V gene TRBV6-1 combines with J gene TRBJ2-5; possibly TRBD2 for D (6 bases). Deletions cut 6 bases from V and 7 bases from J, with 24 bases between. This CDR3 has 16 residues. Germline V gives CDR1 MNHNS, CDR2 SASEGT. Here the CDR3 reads CASSETRLGLERTQYF. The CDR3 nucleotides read TGTGCCAGCAGCGAAACTAGACTAGGCCTTGAGAGGACCCAGTACTTC.

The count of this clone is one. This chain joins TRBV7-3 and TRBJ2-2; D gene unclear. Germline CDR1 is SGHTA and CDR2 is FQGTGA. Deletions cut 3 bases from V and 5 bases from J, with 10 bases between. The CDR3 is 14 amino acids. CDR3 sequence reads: CASSFSGQTGELFF. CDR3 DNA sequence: TGTGCCAGCAGCTTTTCAGGCCAGACCGGGGAGCTGTTTTTT.

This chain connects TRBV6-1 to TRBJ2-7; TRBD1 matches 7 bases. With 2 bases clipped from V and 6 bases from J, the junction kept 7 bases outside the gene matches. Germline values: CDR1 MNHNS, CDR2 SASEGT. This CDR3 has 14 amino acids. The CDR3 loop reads CASSEKSRGLEQYF. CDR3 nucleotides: TGTGCCAGCAGTGAAAAGTCGAGGGGGCTCGAGCAGTACTTC.

The CDR3 here is CVRSLGGGAVRLYEQYF. The CDR3 DNA follows: TGTGTCAGAAGCTTAGGAGGCGGGGCCGTACGCCTGTACGAGCAGTACTTC. This chain connects TRBV7-5 to TRBJ2-7; TRBD2, as called in the table, went unchecked against the DNA. TRBV7-5 is flagged as a pseudogene. The CDR3 sequence is 17 residues long.